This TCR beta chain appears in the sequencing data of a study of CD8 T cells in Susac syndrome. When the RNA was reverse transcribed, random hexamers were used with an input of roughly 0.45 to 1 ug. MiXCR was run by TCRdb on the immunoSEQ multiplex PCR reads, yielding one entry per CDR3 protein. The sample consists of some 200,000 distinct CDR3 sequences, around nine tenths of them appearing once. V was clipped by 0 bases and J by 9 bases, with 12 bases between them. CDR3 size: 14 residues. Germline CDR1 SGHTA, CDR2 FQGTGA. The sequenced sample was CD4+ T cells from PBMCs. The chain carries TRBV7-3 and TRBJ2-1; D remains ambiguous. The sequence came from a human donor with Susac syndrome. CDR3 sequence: CASSLTSWTSEQFF. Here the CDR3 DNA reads TGTGCCAGCAGCTTAACTTCCTGGACCTCTGAGCAGTTCTTC. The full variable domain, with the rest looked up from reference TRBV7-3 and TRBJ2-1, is GAGVSQTPSNKVTEKGKYVELRCDPISGHTALYWYRQSLGQGPEFLIYFQGTGAADDSGLPNDRFFAVRPEGSVSTLKIQRTERGDSAVYLCASSLTSWTSEQFFGPGTRLTVL.